This is a list of T cell receptor beta chains from one sample in a study of response to subunit inactivated influenza vaccine. In TCRdb, the RT-PCR reads were re-called with MiXCR into one record per CDR3 protein. Among hundreds of thousands of distinct CDR3 sequences listed, roughly an eighth were seen once. The specimen was non-naive T cells sorted from PBMCs, collected around two weeks before vaccination. These TCRs come from a man between 45 and 60 years old who received an inactivated influenza vaccine. The CDR3 runs from the conserved cysteine through the conserved F or W. The D gene is left open where the match is weak. For some rows the clone size is stated as once, few or many, or as a class when expanded; others skip it.

v_gene,abundance,d_gene,j_gene,CDR3nt,CDR3aa
TRBV6-2/TRBV6-3,NA,NA,TRBJ1-1,TGTGCCAGCAGTTATAGTTACGACTCCAGCTCGTTAGGTGAAGCTTTCTTT,CASSYSYDSSSLGEAFF
TRBV7-2,many,NA,TRBJ2-5,TGTGCCAGCAGCGACCACCAGGGGGAGACCCAGTACTTC,CASSDHQGETQYF
TRBV6-2/TRBV6-3,few,NA,TRBJ2-2,TGTGCCAGCAGCCTTGCAGGGAGTACGAACACCGGGGAGCTGTTTTTT,CASSLAGSTNTGELFF
TRBV6-2/TRBV6-3,many,NA,TRBJ2-2,TGTGCCAGCACGAGAGGGGACGGGGAGCTGTTTTTT,CASTRGDGELFF
TRBV7-6,NA,NA,TRBJ1-2,TGTGCCAGCAGCTTAGGGGGGGGGAACTATGGCTACACCTTC,CASSLGGGNYGYTF
TRBV29-1,few,NA,TRBJ2-5,TGCAGCGCCGCTTTTTTATTGGAGACCCAGTACTTC,CSAAFLLETQYF
TRBV5-1,many,TRBD1,TRBJ1-6,TGCGCCAGCAGCCGTGGACAGGGGGGAGTGAATTCACCCCTCCACTTT,CASSRGQGGVNSPLHF
TRBV6-2/TRBV6-3,NA,TRBD1,TRBJ1-5,TGTGCCAGCAGTTCTCGGGACAGGGGCAATCAGCCCCAGCATTTT,CASSSRDRGNQPQHF
TRBV7-6,NA,NA,TRBJ1-6,TGTGCCAGCAGCGAAGGGGATTCACCCCTCCACTTT,CASSEGDSPLHF
TRBV28,few,NA,TRBJ2-3,TGTGCCAGCAGTTCACAGGGAGGGGATTTGGATACGCAGTATTTT,CASSSQGGDLDTQYF
TRBV3-1,NA,TRBD1,TRBJ2-5,TGTGCCATCAGTTTAATCGTCGTTTGGGACAGGCAACAAGAGACCCAGTACTTC,CAISLIVVWDRQQETQYF
TRBV5-1,few,NA,TRBJ2-7,TGCGCCAGCAGCTCGGGACCGGGCTCCTACGAGCAGTACTTC,CASSSGPGSYEQYF
TRBV6-1,many,NA,TRBJ2-1,TGTGCCAGCAGAGGGGGGGCGGGGAGTCCCTACAATGAGCAGTTCTTC,CASRGGAGSPYNEQFF
TRBV4-1,NA,NA,TRBJ2-3,TGCGCCAGCAGCCAAGGCGTGGGGCTTAGCACAAATACGCAGTATTTT,CASSQGVGLSTNTQYF
TRBV5-1,few,TRBD1,TRBJ2-2,TGCGCCACCCGGGACAGCACGAACACCGGGGAGCTGTTTTTT,CATRDSTNTGELFF
TRBV7-3,NA,NA,TRBJ2-2,TGTGCCAGCAGCCTCTCCGGGACTGGGGGCGGGGAGCTGTTTTTT,CASSLSGTGGGELFF
TRBV18,few,TRBD1,TRBJ2-7,TGTGCCAGCTCACAAAGACAGGGGGCTTTTTACGAGCAGTACTTC,CASSQRQGAFYEQYF
TRBV18,few,NA,TRBJ2-7,TGTGCCAGCTCACCAGTGACAGAAGCCTACGAGCAGTACTTC,CASSPVTEAYEQYF
TRBV7-9,NA,NA,TRBJ2-6,TGTGCCAGCAGCCTCCAGGTATCTGGGGCCAACGTCCTGACTTTC,CASSLQVSGANVLTF
TRBV18,NA,TRBD1,TRBJ2-2,TGTGCCAGCTCACCACGGTACCTCTCCCCGGGACAGGGGTCGACCGGGGAGCTGTTTTTT,CASSPRYLSPGQGSTGELFF
TRBV18,NA,NA,TRBJ2-3,TGTGCCAGCTCACTCCGGGAATACACAGATACGCAGTATTTT,CASSLREYTDTQYF
TRBV5-1,NA,TRBD2,TRBJ2-3,TGCGCCAGCAGCCTATACGAGAGACAAGCGGGGGCTTGGGATACGCAGTATTTT,CASSLYERQAGAWDTQYF